This is a list of T cell receptor beta chains from one sample in a study of human thymus T cells. Here immunoSEQ multiplex PCR was the method, and the copy in TCRdb shows in-frame clones only, minus some. The sample carries about 50,000 clones, over 90% recorded once. Material for sequencing was blood. The receptors come from a girl in the first two years of life with a congenital heart defect but otherwise immunologically healthy. The CDR3 runs from the conserved cysteine through the conserved F or W. The D gene is left open where the match is weak. Clone size appears in some rows only: once, few, many, or a class for an expanded clone.

once	NA	13	TRBJ2-7	TRBV7-3	CASSLSGSYEQYF	TGTGCCAGCAGCTTAAGCGGGTCCTACGAGCAGTACTTC
NA	TRBD1	16	TRBJ1-2	TRBV27	CASSSGGAGANYGYTF	TGTGCCAGCAGTTCAGGGGGCGCGGGGGCTAACTATGGCTACACCTTC
NA	NA	13	TRBJ1-1	TRBV7-9	CASSLVGNTEAFF	TGTGCCAGCTCCCTAGTCGGTAACACTGAAGCTTTCTTT
NA	TRBD2	17	TRBJ2-7	TRBV10-3	CAISESFGTSGFYEQYF	TGTGCCATCAGTGAGTCTTTCGGGACTAGCGGTTTCTACGAGCAGTACTTC
NA	TRBD2	15	TRBJ2-3	TRBV19	CASRALAAGTDTQYF	TGTGCCAGTAGGGCACTAGCGGCTGGCACAGATACGCAGTATTTT
NA	NA	17	TRBJ2-4	TRBV27	CASSLVFGISAKNIQYF	TGTGCCAGCAGTTTAGTGTTTGGGATTAGCGCCAAAAACATTCAGTACTTC
NA	NA	13	TRBJ2-2	TRBV29-1	CSVVTRASGELFF	TGCAGCGTCGTTACCAGGGCGTCCGGGGAGCTGTTTTTT
NA	NA	15	TRBJ2-1	TRBV5-1	CASSTTIRGLGEQFF	TGCGCCAGCAGTACCACCATAAGGGGGTTGGGTGAGCAGTTCTTC
NA	NA	13	TRBJ2-3	TRBV21-1	CASSWPREDTQYF	TGTGCCAGCAGCTGGCCCCGCGAGGATACGCAGTATTTT
NA	TRBD1	13	TRBJ1-2	TRBV7-9	CASSLWTGHGYTF	TGTGCCAGCAGCCTATGGACAGGGCATGGCTACACCTTC
NA	NA	16	TRBJ1-1	TRBV2	CASKISLRGRSAQAFF	TGTGCCAGCAAGATCTCGTTAAGGGGCCGCAGTGCACAAGCTTTCTTT
once	NA	13	TRBJ1-5	TRBV6-1	CASSERRAQPQHF	TGTGCCAGCAGTGAAAGAAGGGCTCAGCCCCAGCATTTT
NA	TRBD2	16	TRBJ2-7	TRBV4-2	CASSPPGLAGRYEQYF	TGTGCCAGCAGCCCCCCGGGACTAGCGGGAAGGTACGAGCAGTACTTC
NA	TRBD1	13	TRBJ1-2	TRBV6-5	CASSRQGAYGYTF	TGTGCCAGCAGTAGACAGGGGGCATATGGCTACACCTTC
NA	NA	15	TRBJ1-3	TRBV5-4	CASSNGGLSGNTIYF	TGTGCCAGCAGCAACGGGGGCCTCTCTGGAAACACCATATATTTT
NA	NA	10	TRBJ2-7	TRBV6-5	CASTRKEQYF	TGTGCCAGCACCCGGAAGGAGCAGTACTTC
NA	NA	15	TRBJ2-7	TRBV4-1	CASSQDDGRFYEQYF	TGCGCCAGCAGCCAAGATGATGGCAGGTTCTACGAGCAGTACTTC
NA	TRBD1	14	TRBJ1-1	TRBV10-2	CASSSGQGNTEAFF	TGCGCCAGCAGTTCGGGACAGGGGAACACTGAAGCTTTCTTT
NA	NA	14	TRBJ2-3	TRBV5-6	CASSPEKGGDTQYF	TGTGCCAGCAGCCCTGAAAAAGGGGGGGATACGCAGTATTTT
NA	TRBD2	19	TRBJ2-1	TRBV13	CASSLAHPTGTSGVGEQFF	TGTGCCAGCAGCTTAGCTCACCCTACCGGGACTAGCGGGGTAGGTGAGCAGTTCTTC
NA	TRBD2	14	TRBJ2-1	TRBV7-7	CASSLVMGGHEQFF	TGTGCTAGCAGCTTAGTGATGGGAGGGCATGAGCAGTTCTTC
NA	NA	15	TRBJ2-1	TRBV14	CASSQVPGYYNEQFF	TGTGCCAGCAGCCAAGTTCCGGGATACTACAATGAGCAGTTCTTC
NA	NA	13	TRBJ1-4	TRBV27	CASSLEMDEKLFF	TGTGCCAGCAGTTTAGAGATGGATGAAAAACTGTTTTTT
NA	NA	13	TRBJ2-1	TRBV5-5	CASSLGPHNEQFF	TGTGCCAGCAGCTTGGGCCCCCACAATGAGCAGTTCTTC
few	TRBD1	13	TRBJ1-1	TRBV10-3	CAISGEGQGLAFF	TGTGCCATCAGTGGGGAGGGACAGGGTTTGGCTTTCTTT
NA	NA	20	TRBJ2-7	TRBV21-1	CAPQRGRGTSGRLSPYEQYF	TGTGCCCCTCAAAGGGGAAGGGGTACTAGCGGGAGGCTTTCGCCCTACGAGCAGTACTTC